The entry that follows covers one T cell receptor (beta chain) sequence. Trimming cost V 6 bases and J 0 bases, with 12 bases left between them. The CDR3 has 14 residues. Looked up from germline, CDR1 is SGHKS and CDR2 is YYEKEE (reference sequence). TCRdb keeps only in-frame clones here, not all; method: immunoSEQ multiplex PCR. The sample shows some 120,000 clones, over 85% of them seen only once. The record originates from a study of T cell responses to AZD1222 COVID-19 vaccine. This clonotype was sampled from an adult in good health. The chain is built from TRBV5-5 and TRBJ1-1; D is ambiguous. Here the sequenced sample was peripheral blood, taken on day 0 of AZD1222 vaccination. CDR3 coding DNA: TGTGCCAGCACCCTCACAGAGCTGAACACTGAAGCTTTCTTT. Residues: CASTLTELNTEAFF.